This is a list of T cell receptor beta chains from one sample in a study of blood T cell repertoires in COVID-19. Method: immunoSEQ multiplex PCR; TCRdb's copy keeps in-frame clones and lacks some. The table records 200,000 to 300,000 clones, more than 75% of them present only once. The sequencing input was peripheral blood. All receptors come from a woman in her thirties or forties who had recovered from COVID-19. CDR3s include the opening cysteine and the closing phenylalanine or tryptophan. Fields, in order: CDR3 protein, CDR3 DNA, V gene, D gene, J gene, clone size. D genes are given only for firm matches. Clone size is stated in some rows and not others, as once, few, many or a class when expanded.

cdr3_aa: CASSQVGRGAEKLFF; cdr3_nt: TGCGCCAGCAGCCAAGTCGGCAGGGGAGCCGAAAAACTGTTTTTT; v_call: TRBV4-3; d_call: -; j_call: TRBJ1-4; clone_size: -
cdr3_aa: CASSAPISGGAGAYEQYF; cdr3_nt: TGTGCCAGCAGCGCCCCCATTAGCGGGGGGGCTGGGGCTTACGAGCAGTACTTC; v_call: TRBV9; d_call: TRBD2; j_call: TRBJ2-7; clone_size: -
cdr3_aa: CASSPLVGDTEAFF; cdr3_nt: TGTGCCAGCAGTCCTCTGGTGGGCGACACTGAAGCTTTCTTT; v_call: TRBV6-5; d_call: -; j_call: TRBJ1-1; clone_size: -
cdr3_aa: CASSVGGLAGELFF; cdr3_nt: TGTGCCAGCAGCGTAGGAGGTTTGGCCGGGGAGCTGTTTTTT; v_call: TRBV9; d_call: -; j_call: TRBJ2-2; clone_size: -
cdr3_aa: CAWSHRLRTYGYTF; cdr3_nt: TGTGCCTGGAGCCACAGGTTGCGCACCTATGGCTACACCTTC; v_call: TRBV30; d_call: -; j_call: TRBJ1-2; clone_size: -
cdr3_aa: CASSRTAINYGYTF; cdr3_nt: TGTGCCAGCAGTCGCACAGCTATTAACTATGGCTACACCTTC; v_call: TRBV6-6; d_call: -; j_call: TRBJ1-2; clone_size: once
cdr3_aa: CATSDGAGPQHF; cdr3_nt: TGTGCCACCAGTGATGGGGCAGGGCCCCAGCATTTT; v_call: TRBV24-1; d_call: -; j_call: TRBJ1-5; clone_size: -
cdr3_aa: CASSMLDSHAFF; cdr3_nt: TGTGCCAGTAGTATGTTGGACTCCCACGCTTTCTTT; v_call: TRBV19; d_call: -; j_call: TRBJ1-1; clone_size: -
cdr3_aa: CASSYSRVTGIAEAFF; cdr3_nt: TGTGCCAGCAGTTACTCTCGGGTGACAGGGATAGCTGAAGCTTTCTTT; v_call: TRBV6-2/TRBV6-3; d_call: TRBD1; j_call: TRBJ1-1; clone_size: -
cdr3_aa: CASSRGGDQETQYF; cdr3_nt: TGTGCCAGCAGCCGGGGGGGGGACCAAGAGACCCAGTACTTC; v_call: TRBV7-8; d_call: TRBD2; j_call: TRBJ2-5; clone_size: once
cdr3_aa: CASSPPGQTGYTF; cdr3_nt: TGTGCCAGCTCACCACCGGGACAAACTGGCTACACCTTC; v_call: TRBV18; d_call: -; j_call: TRBJ1-2; clone_size: -
cdr3_aa: CASSLWRGGRYGYTF; cdr3_nt: TGTGCCAGCAGCCTTTGGAGGGGGGGGAGGTATGGCTACACCTTC; v_call: TRBV3-1/TRBV3-2; d_call: -; j_call: TRBJ1-2; clone_size: -
cdr3_aa: CATSGGGEGTDTQYF; cdr3_nt: TGTGCCACCAGTGGGGGCGGGGAGGGCACAGATACGCAGTATTTT; v_call: TRBV24-1; d_call: -; j_call: TRBJ2-3; clone_size: -
cdr3_aa: CASSVNLDNEQFF; cdr3_nt: TGTGCCAGCAGCGTCAACCTAGACAATGAGCAGTTCTTC; v_call: TRBV9; d_call: -; j_call: TRBJ2-1; clone_size: -
cdr3_aa: CASSVSGQNTEAFF; cdr3_nt: TGTGCCAGCAGCGTAAGCGGGCAGAACACTGAAGCTTTCTTT; v_call: TRBV9; d_call: -; j_call: TRBJ1-1; clone_size: -
cdr3_aa: CASSKRKIWTGRDTEAFF; cdr3_nt: TGTGCCAGCAGCAAAAGAAAAATATGGACAGGACGAGACACTGAAGCTTTCTTT; v_call: TRBV21-1; d_call: -; j_call: TRBJ1-1; clone_size: -
cdr3_aa: CSVREFSITEAFF; cdr3_nt: TGCAGCGTGAGGGAGTTCTCGATCACTGAAGCTTTCTTT; v_call: TRBV29-1; d_call: -; j_call: TRBJ1-1; clone_size: -
cdr3_aa: CASTPLDRGGSPLHF; cdr3_nt: TGTGCCAGCACCCCCTTAGACAGGGGAGGTTCACCCCTCCACTTT; v_call: TRBV2; d_call: TRBD1; j_call: TRBJ1-6; clone_size: -
cdr3_aa: CAWTRTSGGGVEQYF; cdr3_nt: TGTGCCTGGACCCGGACTAGCGGGGGGGGAGTCGAGCAGTACTTC; v_call: TRBV30; d_call: TRBD2; j_call: TRBJ2-7; clone_size: -
cdr3_aa: CSASLGVREKLFF; cdr3_nt: TGCAGTGCTAGTCTAGGGGTACGGGAAAAACTGTTTTTT; v_call: TRBV20-1; d_call: -; j_call: TRBJ1-4; clone_size: -
cdr3_aa: CASSLGQSSLFRNTIYF; cdr3_nt: TGTGCCAGCAGCTTAGGACAGAGCTCTCTGTTTAGAAACACCATATATTTT; v_call: TRBV11-3; d_call: -; j_call: TRBJ1-3; clone_size: -
cdr3_aa: CASSQVALAGLYNEQFF; cdr3_nt: TGCGCCAGCAGCCAAGTAGCCCTAGCGGGGCTCTACAATGAGCAGTTCTTC; v_call: TRBV4-1; d_call: TRBD2; j_call: TRBJ2-1; clone_size: -
cdr3_aa: CASSFTGTNNQPQHF; cdr3_nt: TGTGCCAGCAGCTTCACAGGGACAAACAATCAGCCCCAGCATTTT; v_call: TRBV7-2; d_call: -; j_call: TRBJ1-5; clone_size: -
cdr3_aa: CASSSRVRQETQYF; cdr3_nt: TGCGCCAGCAGCTCGAGGGTTCGCCAAGAGACCCAGTACTTC; v_call: TRBV5-1; d_call: -; j_call: TRBJ2-5; clone_size: -
cdr3_aa: CASSPRDSSYNEQFF; cdr3_nt: TGTGCCAGCAGCCCTCGGGACAGCTCCTACAATGAGCAGTTCTTC; v_call: TRBV7-8; d_call: TRBD1; j_call: TRBJ2-1; clone_size: -
cdr3_aa: CASSLGPPGQGNEKLFF; cdr3_nt: TGTGCCAGCAGCTTAGGTCCACCGGGACAGGGTAATGAAAAACTGTTTTTT; v_call: TRBV7-2; d_call: TRBD1; j_call: TRBJ1-4; clone_size: -
cdr3_aa: CSVDGTAVETQYF; cdr3_nt: TGCAGCGTTGATGGGACAGCGGTGGAGACCCAGTACTTC; v_call: TRBV29-1; d_call: TRBD1; j_call: TRBJ2-5; clone_size: -
cdr3_aa: CASTLGRNTIYF; cdr3_nt: TGTGCCAGCACGTTGGGCCGGAACACCATATATTTT; v_call: TRBV13; d_call: -; j_call: TRBJ1-3; clone_size: few
cdr3_aa: CASSQDLGQLSGNTIYF; cdr3_nt: TGCGCCAGCAGCCAAGATCTGGGGCAGCTCTCTGGAAACACCATATATTTT; v_call: TRBV4-3; d_call: -; j_call: TRBJ1-3; clone_size: -
cdr3_aa: CARAGRLGGFTDTQYF; cdr3_nt: TGCGCCAGGGCAGGACGCCTCGGCGGGTTCACAGATACGCAGTATTTT; v_call: TRBV23-1; d_call: -; j_call: TRBJ2-3; clone_size: once
cdr3_aa: CASSSSGREQFF; cdr3_nt: TGTGCCAGCAGCTCCTCAGGGAGGGAGCAGTTCTTC; v_call: TRBV6-6; d_call: -; j_call: TRBJ2-1; clone_size: -
cdr3_aa: CASSSLGTGSSGNTIYF; cdr3_nt: TGTGCCAGCAGCTCCCTCGGGACAGGCTCCTCTGGAAACACCATATATTTT; v_call: TRBV11-2; d_call: TRBD1; j_call: TRBJ1-3; clone_size: -
cdr3_aa: CASSLMATIYEQYF; cdr3_nt: TGTGCCAGCAGCTTAATGGCCACGATTTACGAGCAGTACTTC; v_call: TRBV11-2; d_call: -; j_call: TRBJ2-7; clone_size: -
cdr3_aa: CASSETSGGRNEQFF; cdr3_nt: TGTGCCAGCAGCGAAACTAGCGGGGGGCGCAATGAGCAGTTCTTC; v_call: TRBV5-6; d_call: TRBD2; j_call: TRBJ2-1; clone_size: -
cdr3_aa: CASSFDRSGEKLFF; cdr3_nt: TGTGCCAGCAGCTTCGACAGGTCTGGTGAAAAACTGTTTTTT; v_call: TRBV7-8; d_call: -; j_call: TRBJ1-4; clone_size: -
cdr3_aa: CASSTGTGRAYEQYF; cdr3_nt: TGTGCCAGCAGCACAGGGACAGGCCGAGCCTACGAGCAGTACTTC; v_call: TRBV13; d_call: TRBD1; j_call: TRBJ2-7; clone_size: -
cdr3_aa: CASSKGAFNEKLFF; cdr3_nt: TGTGCCAGCTCAAAGGGGGCCTTTAATGAAAAACTGTTTTTT; v_call: TRBV18; d_call: TRBD1; j_call: TRBJ1-4; clone_size: -
cdr3_aa: CASSSLREEQYF; cdr3_nt: TGTGCCAGCAGCTCCCTACGGGAGGAGCAGTACTTC; v_call: TRBV7-9; d_call: -; j_call: TRBJ2-7; clone_size: -
cdr3_aa: CASSQEGDRETSGANVLTF; cdr3_nt: TGTGCCAGCAGCCAAGAAGGGGACAGGGAAACCTCTGGGGCCAACGTCCTGACTTTC; v_call: TRBV3-1/TRBV3-2; d_call: TRBD1; j_call: TRBJ2-6; clone_size: -
cdr3_aa: CASRLTGGADTQYF; cdr3_nt: TGCGCCAGCAGGTTGACAGGGGGCGCGGATACGCAGTATTTT; v_call: TRBV4-3; d_call: TRBD1; j_call: TRBJ2-3; clone_size: -
cdr3_aa: CALQRGGSYNEQFF; cdr3_nt: TGTGCCCTCCAGCGGGGGGGAAGCTACAATGAGCAGTTCTTC; v_call: TRBV7-2; d_call: TRBD2; j_call: TRBJ2-1; clone_size: -
cdr3_aa: CASTPGTNTEAFF; cdr3_nt: TGTGCCAGCACCCCGGGAACGAACACTGAAGCTTTCTTT; v_call: TRBV6-6; d_call: -; j_call: TRBJ1-1; clone_size: few
cdr3_aa: CASSVGGTGNSPLHF; cdr3_nt: TGTGCCAGCAGCGTAGGAGGAACAGGCAATTCACCCCTCCACTTT; v_call: TRBV9; d_call: -; j_call: TRBJ1-6; clone_size: -
cdr3_aa: CASSIAVGGATNEKLFF; cdr3_nt: TGTGCCAGTAGTATAGCAGTGGGTGGAGCAACTAATGAAAAACTGTTTTTT; v_call: TRBV19; d_call: -; j_call: TRBJ1-4; clone_size: -